Here is one TCR beta chain with its context. It lacks a known antigen. No base-level quality is on record; no much larger clone is a single base apart. This sample was included in a study of blood T cell repertoires in COVID-19 (dated by TCRdb to the early 2020s). Some background on the complete study: Samples from collaborators originated in the United States, Italy and Spain and spanned both the acute and convalescent phases of COVID-19. The prospective study material was composed of cDNA or gDNA derived from T cells, B-cell-depleted T cells, or PBMCs. Deeply sampled blood TCRbeta repertoires from subjects exposed to, actively infected with, or recovered from COVID-19 were included in the dataset. A freely available public database, intended as a resource for researchers studying the immune response to SARS-CoV-2, is where the repertoires were released. Samples were obtained from the ongoing ImmuneRACE study (first 160 participants) and from over 1,000 subjects provided by 6 global collaborators. Nearly every sample came with metadata listing a de-identified subject ID, COVID-19 status, age in years and sex. HLA class I and class II types, where available, came from metadata supplied by the sample provider rather than from assay-based typing.

Broader findings and caveats from the paper: How much clinical and demographic metadata was included differed by source and by participant, and the metadata was provided uncurated.

TCRbeta CDR3 regions were amplified from genomic DNA by means of the immunoSEQ Assay, a bias-controlled multiplex PCR. The authors' pipeline ran thus. The number of nucleated cells in each sample was estimated from the amplification of reference gene primers within the assay. To quantify the absolute abundance of each unique TCRbeta CDR3 rearrangement, sequence reads were collapsed and filtered. Productive Simpson clonality was computed per sample as the square root of Simpson's diversity index over productive rearrangements. The clones in this table, taken by TCRdb from immuneACCESS, are in-frame only. Not every clone is retained; where verified, under half of the shortfall comes from an unresolved V gene, and the cause of the rest is unknown. V and J calls and clone size follow that table, whereas D and trimming were derived from the DNA. For this sample there are tens of thousands of clones; roughly 70% appear just once. More than 20% of the sample belongs to the ten largest clones.

V trim: 8 bases; J trim: 2 bases; unmatched bases: 6. The germline V gene sets CDR1 to MGHDK and CDR2 to SYGVNS. Inclusive of the bounding cysteine and phenylalanine, the CDR3 is 13 residues long. Left in the record is the CDR3 DNA by itself, 39 bases read in frame from the first base. Whole blood was collected in K2EDTA tubes by collaborating institutions according to the institutions' own protocols. For TCRbeta analysis, collaborators shipped samples as frozen whole blood, isolated PBMCs, or DNA extracted from either of those sample types. Sequences were obtained from peripheral blood. The source of this sequence is a man aged 55 to 70 with acute or convalescent COVID-19. In this chain, TRBV25-1 is recombined with TRBJ2-7; 7 middle bases align to TRBD1. The CDR3 region has the sequence CASRGQATYEQYF. The base sequence is TGTGCCAGCCGAGGACAGGCCACCTACGAGCAGTACTTC.